This TCR beta chain emerged from a study of cytomegalovirus exposure and HLA in healthy donors. Remarks on this clone: What it binds is unknown.

V shed 7 bases and J shed 4 bases, with 19 bases lying between them. CDR3 length: 15 residues. The germline V gene encodes CDR1 MNHNS and CDR2 SASEGT. Findings and caveats of the study: Most observed TCR sequences were rare, whereas some public TCRs were detected in many donors. Earlier results showed most TCR beta V segments being productive about 87% or about 30% of the time.

Amplification used 60 Vbeta primers and 13 Jbeta primers. Under the authors' procedure: It was a later analysis that counted some 80 million unique TCR beta chains, of which some 9.9 million were shared. Profiling relied on immunoSEQ multiplex PCR, and the TCRdb table lists in-frame clones only, not all of them. V and J calls and clone size are those listed in that table; D and trimming were worked out from the DNA. The sample has 140,000 or so clones; roughly 76% are singletons. This clonotype originated in a female donor in good health and CMV-seronegative. The sequencing sample was made of PBMCs. The chain recombines TRBV6-1 with TRBJ1-2; D ambiguous. The CDR3 spells CASKRAGLTTYGYTF. In DNA form, the CDR3 reads TGTGCCAGCAAGCGAGCGGGGTTGACTACCTATGGCTACACCTTC.